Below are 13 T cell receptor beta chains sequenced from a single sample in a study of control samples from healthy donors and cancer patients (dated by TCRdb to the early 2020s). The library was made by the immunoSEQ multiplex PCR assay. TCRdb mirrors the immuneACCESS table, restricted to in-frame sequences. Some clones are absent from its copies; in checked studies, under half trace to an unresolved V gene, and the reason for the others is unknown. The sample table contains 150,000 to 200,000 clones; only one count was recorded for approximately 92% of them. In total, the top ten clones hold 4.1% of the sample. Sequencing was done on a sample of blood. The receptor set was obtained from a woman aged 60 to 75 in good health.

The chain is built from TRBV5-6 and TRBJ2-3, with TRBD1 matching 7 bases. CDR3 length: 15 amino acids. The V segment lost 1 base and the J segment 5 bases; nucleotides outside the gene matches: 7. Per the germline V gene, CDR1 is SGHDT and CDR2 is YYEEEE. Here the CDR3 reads CASSLRTGAKDTQYF. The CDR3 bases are TGTGCCAGCAGCTTGAGGACAGGAGCTAAAGATACGCAGTATTTT.

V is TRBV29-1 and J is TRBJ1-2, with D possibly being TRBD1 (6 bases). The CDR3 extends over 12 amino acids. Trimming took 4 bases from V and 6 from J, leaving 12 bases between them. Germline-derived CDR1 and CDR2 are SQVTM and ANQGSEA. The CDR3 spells CSVGGLPDGYTF. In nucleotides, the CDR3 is TGCAGCGTTGGGGGGCTCCCCGATGGCTACACCTTC.

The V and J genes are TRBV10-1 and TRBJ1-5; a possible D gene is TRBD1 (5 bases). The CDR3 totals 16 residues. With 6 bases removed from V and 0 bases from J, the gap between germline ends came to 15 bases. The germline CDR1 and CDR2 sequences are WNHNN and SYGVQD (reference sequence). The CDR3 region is CASRDRRGDSNQPQHF. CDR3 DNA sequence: TGCGCCAGCAGGGATCGACGGGGGGATAGCAATCAGCCCCAGCATTTT.

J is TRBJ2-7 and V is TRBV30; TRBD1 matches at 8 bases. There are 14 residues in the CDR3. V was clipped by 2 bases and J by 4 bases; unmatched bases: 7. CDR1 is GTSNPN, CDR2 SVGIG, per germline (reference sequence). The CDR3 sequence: CAWSPRTGSYEQYF. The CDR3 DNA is TGTGCCTGGAGTCCGCGGACAGGGTCTTACGAGCAGTACTTC.

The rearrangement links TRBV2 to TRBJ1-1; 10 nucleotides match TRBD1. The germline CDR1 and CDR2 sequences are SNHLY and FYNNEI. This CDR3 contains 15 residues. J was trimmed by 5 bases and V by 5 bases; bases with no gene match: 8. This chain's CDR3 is CASSRRQGARTEAFF. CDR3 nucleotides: TGTGCCAGCAGTAGGAGACAGGGGGCGCGAACTGAAGCTTTCTTT.

CDR3 DNA sequence: TGTGCCAGCAGCTTACTACAGGTTAATTCACCCCTCCACTTT. Translation gives CASSLLQVNSPLHF. The chain is built from TRBV7-2 and TRBJ1-6, with D possibly matching TRBD1 (5 bases). Trimming shortened V by 2 bases and J by 6 bases, and 8 bases separated the two germline ends. There are 14 residues in the CDR3. Germline-derived CDR1 and CDR2 are SGHTA and FQGNSA.

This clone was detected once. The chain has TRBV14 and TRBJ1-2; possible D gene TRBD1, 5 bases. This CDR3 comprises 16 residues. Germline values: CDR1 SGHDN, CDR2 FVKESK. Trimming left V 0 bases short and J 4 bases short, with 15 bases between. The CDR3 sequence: CASSQEFSGRGYGYTF. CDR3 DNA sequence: TGTGCCAGCAGCCAAGAATTTTCGGGGCGCGGCTATGGCTACACCTTC.

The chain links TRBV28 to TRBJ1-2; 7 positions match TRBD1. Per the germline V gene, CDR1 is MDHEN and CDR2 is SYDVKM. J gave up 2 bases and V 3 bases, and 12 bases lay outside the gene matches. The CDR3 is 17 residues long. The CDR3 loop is CASSFPGQLRANYGYTF. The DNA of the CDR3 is TGTGCCAGCAGTTTCCCGGGACAGCTAAGGGCCAACTATGGCTACACCTTC.

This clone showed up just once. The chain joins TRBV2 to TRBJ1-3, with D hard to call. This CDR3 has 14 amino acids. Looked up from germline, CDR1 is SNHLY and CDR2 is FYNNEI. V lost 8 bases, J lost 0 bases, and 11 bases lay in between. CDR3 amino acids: CASHWGYSGNTIYF. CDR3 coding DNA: TGTGCCAGCCACTGGGGTTACTCTGGAAACACCATATATTTT.

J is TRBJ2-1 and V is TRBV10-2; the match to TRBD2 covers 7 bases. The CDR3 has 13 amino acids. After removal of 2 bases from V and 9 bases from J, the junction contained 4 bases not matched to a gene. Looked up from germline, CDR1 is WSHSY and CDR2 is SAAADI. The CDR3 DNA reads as TGCGCCAGCAGTGAGGGTGGGGGGGTTGAGCAGTTCTTC. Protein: CASSEGGGVEQFF.

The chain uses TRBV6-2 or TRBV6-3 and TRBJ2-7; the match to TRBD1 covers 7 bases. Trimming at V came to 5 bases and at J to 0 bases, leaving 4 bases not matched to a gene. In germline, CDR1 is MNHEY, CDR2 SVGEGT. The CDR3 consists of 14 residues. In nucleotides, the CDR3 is TGTGCCAGCAGTCCAGGGGGAAGCTCCTACGAGCAGTACTTC. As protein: CASSPGGSSYEQYF.

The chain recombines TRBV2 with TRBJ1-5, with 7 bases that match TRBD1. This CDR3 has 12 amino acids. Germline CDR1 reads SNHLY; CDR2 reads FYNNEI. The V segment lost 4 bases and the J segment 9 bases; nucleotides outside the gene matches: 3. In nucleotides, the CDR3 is TGTGCCAGCAGTGGTACAGGGGCGCCCCAGCATTTT. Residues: CASSGTGAPQHF.

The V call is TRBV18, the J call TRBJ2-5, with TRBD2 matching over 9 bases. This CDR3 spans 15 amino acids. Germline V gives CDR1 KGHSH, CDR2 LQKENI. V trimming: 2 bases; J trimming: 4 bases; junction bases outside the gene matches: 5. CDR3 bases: TGTGCCAGCTCACCAGGCGGGGGGGATCGAGAGACCCAGTACTTC. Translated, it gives CASSPGGGDRETQYF.